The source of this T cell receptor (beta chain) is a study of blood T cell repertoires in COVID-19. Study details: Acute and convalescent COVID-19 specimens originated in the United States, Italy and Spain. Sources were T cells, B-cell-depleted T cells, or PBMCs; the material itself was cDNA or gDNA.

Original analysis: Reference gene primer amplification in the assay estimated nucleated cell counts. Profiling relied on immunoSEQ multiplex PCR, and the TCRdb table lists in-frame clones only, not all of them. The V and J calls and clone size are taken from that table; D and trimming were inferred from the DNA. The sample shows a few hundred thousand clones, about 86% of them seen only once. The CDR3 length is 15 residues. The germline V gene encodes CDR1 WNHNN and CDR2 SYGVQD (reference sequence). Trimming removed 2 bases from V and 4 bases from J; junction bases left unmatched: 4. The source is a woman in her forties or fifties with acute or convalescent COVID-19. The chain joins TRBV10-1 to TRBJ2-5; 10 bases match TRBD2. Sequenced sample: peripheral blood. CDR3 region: CASSEERGGLETQYF. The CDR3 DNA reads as TGCGCCAGCAGTGAGGAGCGGGGGGGCCTAGAGACCCAGTACTTC.